This T cell receptor (beta chain) was retrieved from a study of shared clonotypes between healthy human individuals. Study outcomes and limitations: A generally larger estimated richness was seen in naive subsets than in memory subsets. Rarefaction indicated that sorted-subset sequencing remained incomplete although depth was large.

TCRdb keeps only in-frame clones here, not all; method: immunoSEQ multiplex PCR. The table lists about 2 million clones, approximately 95% of them singletons. Remarks on this clone: Its matching antigen is unknown.

The sequence derives from a man aged 18 to 29 in good health. The source material was naive CD4+ T cells sorted from blood. Subset denoted: CD45RA+ positively selected.

This CDR3 reads CASSTGGGNYGYTF. The CDR3 region has the DNA TGTGCCAGTAGCACAGGGGGCGGGAACTATGGCTACACCTTC. This chain connects TRBV19 to TRBJ1-2, with 9 bases lining up with TRBD1. The CDR3 loop spans 14 amino acids. The germline CDR1 and CDR2 sequences are LNHDA and SQIVND (reference sequence). Germline trimming cut 6 bases from V and 2 bases from J; bases unmatched to any gene: 4.